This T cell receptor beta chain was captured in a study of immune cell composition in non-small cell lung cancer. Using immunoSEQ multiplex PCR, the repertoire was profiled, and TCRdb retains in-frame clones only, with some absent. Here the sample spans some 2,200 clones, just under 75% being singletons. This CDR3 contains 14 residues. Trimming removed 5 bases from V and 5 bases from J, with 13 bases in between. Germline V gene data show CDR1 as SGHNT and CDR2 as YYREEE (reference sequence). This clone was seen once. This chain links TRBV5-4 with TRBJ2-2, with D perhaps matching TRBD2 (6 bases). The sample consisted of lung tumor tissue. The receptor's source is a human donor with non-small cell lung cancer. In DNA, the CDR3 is TGTGCCAGCAGTCCATCACGGGGGACCGGGGAGCTGTTTTTT. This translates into CASSPSRGTGELFF.